This passage covers 15 T cell receptor beta chains from one sample sequenced in a study of cytomegalovirus exposure and HLA in healthy donors. PCR was performed using 60 Vbeta and 13 Jbeta primers. TCRdb's table, derived via immunoSEQ multiplex PCR, lists solely in-frame clones and lacks some. The profile shows 85,000 to 100,000 clones, around four fifths of them singletons. Material for sequencing was PBMCs. These receptors originate from a man between 25 and 39 years old in good health and CMV-seronegative.

This chain joins TRBV7-9 and TRBJ1-1, with TRBD1 matching 9 bases. Per the germline V gene, CDR1 is SEHNR and CDR2 is FQNEAQ (reference sequence). The CDR3 loop spans 16 amino acids. The trim removed 2 bases at V and 4 bases at J, leaving 8 bases unmatched. CDR3 sequence (DNA): TGTGCCAGCAGCTTACCGGGACAGGGATTGGGCACTGAAGCTTTCTTT. It encodes CASSLPGQGLGTEAFF. Looking up the rest from reference TRBV7-9 and TRBJ1-1 gives the full variable domain: DTGVSQNPRHKITKRGQNVTFRCDPISEHNRLYWYRQTLGQGPEFLTYFQNEAQLEKSRLLSDRFSAERPKGSFSTLEIQRTEQGDSAMYLCASSLPGQGLGTEAFFGQGTRLTVV.

The rearrangement links TRBV18 to TRBJ2-1; 8 nucleotides match TRBD1. The V gene's germline CDR1 is KGHSH and CDR2 LQKENI. The CDR3 extends over 16 amino acids. Trimming cost V 1 base and J 2 bases; bases outside gene matches: 4. DNA for the CDR3: TGTGCCAGCTCACCACTAGGACAGGGCCCCTACAATGAGCAGTTCTTC. It is translated as CASSPLGQGPYNEQFF.

This clone was counted a few times. The gene calls are TRBV6-5 and TRBJ1-5, with TRBD1 as a possible D gene (6 bases). Germline V gene data show CDR1 as MNHEY and CDR2 as SVGAGI. The CDR3 consists of 15 residues. Between the trimmed V and J ends, which lost 6 bases and 6 bases, there was a span of 18 bases. The CDR3 here is CASSPRQVVRQPQHF. Written as DNA, the CDR3 is TGTGCCAGCAGCCCGAGACAGGTAGTTCGTCAGCCCCAGCATTTT.

The genes are TRBV7-2 and TRBJ1-2; 8 bases agree with TRBD1. Germline V CDR1 and CDR2: SGHTA, FQGNSA. The CDR3 length is 14 residues. V shed 3 bases and J 6 bases; nucleotides not matched to a gene: 6. In nucleotides, the CDR3 is TGTGCCAGCAGCTTTAGGGAGACAGGGGATGGCTACACCTTC. Translation gives CASSFRETGDGYTF.

The gene calls are TRBV7-6 and TRBJ2-7; 10 nucleotides match TRBD1. After removal of 5 bases from V and 3 bases from J, the junction contained 13 bases not matched to a gene. Germline V gene data show CDR1 as SGHVS and CDR2 as FNYEAQ. The CDR3 contains 17 residues. CDR3 coding DNA: TGTGCCAGCAGCCCCCAGACACCGGGACAGGGGAACTACGAGCAGTACTTC. The encoded protein is CASSPQTPGQGNYEQYF.

This clone was recorded a few times. The CDR3 region has the DNA TGTGCCAGTAGGCGGGGCGGCGGGGGTCGGGATACGCAGTATTTT. Its protein product is CASRRGGGGRDTQYF. The genes are TRBV19 and TRBJ2-3; the match to TRBD2 covers 7 bases. The CDR3 runs 15 residues. Germline loops: CDR1 LNHDA, CDR2 SQIVND (reference sequence). V gave up 6 bases and J gave up 6 bases; unmatched junction bases: 12.

This rearrangement joins TRBV19 to TRBJ2-5; 8 nucleotides agree with TRBD1. The assigned J gene may be wrong: the sequence end matches TRBJ2-7 better. This CDR3 is built from 16 residues. Germline V gene sequence: CDR1 LNHDA, CDR2 SQIVND (reference sequence). The CDR3 region has the DNA TGTGCCAGTAGTAGCCGAGGGACAGGTTATAGCTACGAGCAGTACTTC. It translates to CASSSRGTGYSYEQYF.

The chain couples TRBV10-3 to TRBJ1-1; D unclear. V was clipped by 2 bases and J by 1 base, with 8 bases between them. The CDR3 is 14 residues long. Germline V gives CDR1 ENHRY, CDR2 SYGVKD. The CDR3 loop reads CAISEANRNTEAFF. CDR3 DNA: TGTGCCATCAGTGAGGCTAACAGGAACACTGAAGCTTTCTTT.

About this clone itself: The same CDR3 can be traced to other DNA sequences in this sample. The genes are TRBV4-3 and TRBJ2-2; 15 bases align to TRBD2. The V and J ends lost 4 bases and 4 bases, in that order; junction bases with no gene match: 7. From germline, CDR1 is LGHNA and CDR2 YSLEER. This CDR3 has 18 amino acids. CDR3 sequence (DNA): TGCGCCAGCAGCCGTGCCGGGACTAGCGGGGGGATCACCGGGGAGCTGTTTTTT. Amino acid sequence: CASSRAGTSGGITGELFF.

The chain couples TRBV12-5 to TRBJ2-7; 9 bases are shared with TRBD1. The V segment lost 7 bases and the J segment 4 bases; nucleotides outside the gene matches: 8. The CDR3 length is 14 residues. Germline assignment: CDR1 LGHNT and CDR2 FRNRAP. As DNA, the CDR3 is TGTGCTAGTGCTAGGACAGGGGAAACATACGAGCAGTACTTC. This encodes CASARTGETYEQYF.

The chain recombines TRBV4-2 with TRBJ2-2; 7 bases are shared with TRBD2. Germline V lookup: CDR1 LGHNA, CDR2 YNFKEQ. Losses at the gene ends were 3 bases for V and 3 bases for J; bases not matched to a gene: 7. This CDR3 contains 16 residues. The CDR3 loop reads CASSQTGGTYTGELFF. Written as DNA, the CDR3 is TGTGCCAGCAGCCAGACGGGAGGTACTTACACCGGGGAGCTGTTTTTT.

The chain joins TRBV19 to TRBJ1-1, with TRBD1 matching over 10 bases. Trimming took 4 bases from V and 4 from J; bases not matched to a gene: 0. The CDR3 covers 13 residues. Germline V gene lookup returns CDR1 LNHDA and CDR2 SQIVND (reference sequence). The CDR3 region has the DNA TGTGCCAGTAGTAGGACAGGGGGCACTGAAGCTTTCTTT. This gives the protein CASSRTGGTEAFF.

CDR3 sequence reads: CASSEVASGGLDTQYF. The CDR3 DNA reads as TGTGCCAGCAGTGAGGTGGCTAGCGGGGGGCTAGATACGCAGTATTTT. The gene calls are TRBV6-4 and TRBJ2-3, with 11 bases matching TRBD2. The CDR3 runs 16 residues. The trim removed 3 bases at V and 5 bases at J, leaving 7 bases unmatched. Germline lookup yields CDR1 MRHNA and CDR2 SNTAGT.

V is TRBV9 and J is TRBJ1-2; TRBD1 matches at 9 bases. CDR1 is SGDLS, CDR2 YYNGEE, per germline. This CDR3 region has 14 residues. V gave up 4 bases and J gave up 4 bases; unmatched junction bases: 5. CDR3 protein: CASSSGTGTYGYTF. CDR3 bases: TGTGCCAGCAGCTCCGGGACAGGGACCTATGGCTACACCTTC.

This sequence joins TRBV25-1 and TRBJ2-5, with a weak D call TRBD1 (5 bases). TRBJ2-7 matches the DNA end more closely, so the J call is doubtful. The CDR3 has 12 amino acids. Germline lookup yields CDR1 MGHDK and CDR2 SYGVNS. In DNA form, the CDR3 reads TGTGCCAGCACATCAGGGTCCTACGAGCAGTACTTC. Protein: CASTSGSYEQYF.